This TCR beta chain was profiled in a study of OX40 agonist ivuxolimab in advanced cancers. Libraries were prepared by immunoSEQ multiplex PCR; TCRdb keeps only in-frame clonotypes and omits some of them. The sample has nearly 110,000 clones, around nine tenths seen once. At cycle 4 day 1, cycle 7 day 1, and baseline, blood was sampled. General observations from the study: Some patients who did not respond also had low normalized T-cell clonal expansion.

As to this clone: No antigen is known for it.

This TCR derives from an adult with an advanced solid tumor such as melanoma, head and neck, liver or kidney cancer. Here the sequenced sample was CD4+ or CD8+ T cells sorted from blood, taken in a trial of the OX40 agonist ivuxolimab.

CDR3 DNA sequence: TGTGCCAGCAGCTTACCGGGGGTCTATGGCTACACCTTC. Translation gives CASSLPGVYGYTF. The rearrangement uses TRBV7-2 and TRBJ1-2; D might be TRBD1 (5 bases). The CDR3 loop spans 13 amino acids. Germline V gene data show CDR1 as SGHTA and CDR2 as FQGNSA. Trimming removed 2 bases from V and 4 bases from J, with 8 bases in between.